What follows describes a single TCR beta chain. Its specificity is not known. The donors were members of the validation cohort, which comprised around 110 subjects and was separate from the first cohort of 730 or so subjects. The sample belongs to a study of cytomegalovirus exposure and HLA in healthy donors. Study summary: The approximately 130 validation repertoires were reported in a later analysis to have been generated on the same platform as the 666 first-cohort repertoires.

Trimming took 4 bases from V and 2 from J, leaving 23 bases between them. Germline lookup yields CDR1 SGHNT and CDR2 YYREEE (reference sequence). This CDR3 has 18 residues. Study findings and constraints: Some TCR beta chains (roughly 160 of them) were listed as cytomegalovirus-associated.

TCRdb's copy holds only in-frame clones and misses some; the assay was immunoSEQ multiplex PCR. In the table there are some 150,000 clones, 90% to 95% of which are singletons. This receptor was identified in a man aged 18 to 35 in good health and CMV-seronegative. Input material: PBMCs. The V and J genes are TRBV5-4 and TRBJ2-3; D might be TRBD2 (7 bases). The CDR3: CASSPWGRTGGDTDTQYF. The CDR3 DNA reads TGTGCCAGCAGCCCCTGGGGCCGGACGGGGGGCGACACAGATACGCAGTATTTT.